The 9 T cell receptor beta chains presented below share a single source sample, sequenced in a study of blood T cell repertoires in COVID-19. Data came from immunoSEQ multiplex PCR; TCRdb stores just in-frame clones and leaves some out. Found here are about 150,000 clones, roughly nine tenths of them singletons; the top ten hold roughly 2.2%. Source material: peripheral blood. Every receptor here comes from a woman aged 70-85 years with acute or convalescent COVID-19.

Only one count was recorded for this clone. The CDR3, as DNA: TGTGCCAGCAGTTTCTCACCCCCAGGGGCGAACACTGAAGCTTTCTTT. Translation gives CASSFSPPGANTEAFF. V gene TRBV28 combines with J gene TRBJ1-1; perhaps TRBD1 as D (6 bases). Trimming cost V 3 bases and J 1 base, with 15 bases left between them. This CDR3 comprises 16 residues. Per the germline V gene, CDR1 is MDHEN and CDR2 is SYDVKM.

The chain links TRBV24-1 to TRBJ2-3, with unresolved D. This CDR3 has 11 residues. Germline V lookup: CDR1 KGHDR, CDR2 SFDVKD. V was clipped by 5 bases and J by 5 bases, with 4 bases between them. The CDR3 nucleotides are TGTGCCACCAGTGTAGAAGATACGCAGTATTTT. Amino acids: CATSVEDTQYF.

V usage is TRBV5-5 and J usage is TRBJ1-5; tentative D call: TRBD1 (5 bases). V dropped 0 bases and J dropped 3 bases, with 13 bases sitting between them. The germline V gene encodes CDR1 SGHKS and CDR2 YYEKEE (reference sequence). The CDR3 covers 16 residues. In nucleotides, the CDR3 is TGTGCCAGCAGCTTGGTTGGGGTAGGGGTCAATCAGCCCCAGCATTTT. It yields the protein CASSLVGVGVNQPQHF.

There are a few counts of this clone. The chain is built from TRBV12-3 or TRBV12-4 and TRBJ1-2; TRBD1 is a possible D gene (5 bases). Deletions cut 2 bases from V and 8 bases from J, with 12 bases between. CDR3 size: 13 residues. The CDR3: CASSLFQGRGYTF. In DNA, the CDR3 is TGTGCCAGCAGTTTATTCCAGGGAAGGGGCTACACCTTC.

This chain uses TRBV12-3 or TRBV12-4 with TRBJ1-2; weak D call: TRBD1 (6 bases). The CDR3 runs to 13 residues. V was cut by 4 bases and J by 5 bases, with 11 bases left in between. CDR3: CASSSGTLYGYTF. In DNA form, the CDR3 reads TGTGCCAGCAGTTCCGGGACACTGTATGGCTACACCTTC.

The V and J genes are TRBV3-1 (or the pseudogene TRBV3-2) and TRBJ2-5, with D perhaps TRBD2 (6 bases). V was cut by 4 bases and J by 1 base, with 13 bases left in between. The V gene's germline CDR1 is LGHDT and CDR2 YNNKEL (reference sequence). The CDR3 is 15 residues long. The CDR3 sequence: CASSPRSGLQETQYF. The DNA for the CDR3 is TGTGCCAGCAGCCCCCGGTCGGGACTCCAAGAGACCCAGTACTTC.

CDR3 loop: CASSLDEWTDEQYF. The CDR3 region has the DNA TGTGCCAGCAGCTTGGATGAATGGACAGACGAGCAGTACTTC. V is TRBV5-5 and J is TRBJ2-7, with D possibly matching TRBD1 (6 bases). Germline values: CDR1 SGHKS, CDR2 YYEKEE (reference sequence). The ends were cut back, 0 bases at V and 5 bases at J, with 12 bases in the middle. CDR3 length: 14 amino acids.

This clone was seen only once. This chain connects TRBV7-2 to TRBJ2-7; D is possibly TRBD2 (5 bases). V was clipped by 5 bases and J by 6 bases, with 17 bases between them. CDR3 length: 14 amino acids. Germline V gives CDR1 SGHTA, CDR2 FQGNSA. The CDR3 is CASSATPRVGEQYF. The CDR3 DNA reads TGTGCCAGCAGCGCCACCCCGAGGGTTGGCGAGCAGTACTTC.

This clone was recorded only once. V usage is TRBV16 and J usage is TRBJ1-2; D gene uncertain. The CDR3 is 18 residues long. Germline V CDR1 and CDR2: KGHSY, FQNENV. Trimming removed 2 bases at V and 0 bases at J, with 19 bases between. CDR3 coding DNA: TGTGCCAGCAGCCAACAACTGCAACAAGGGAGAACTAACTATGGCTACACCTTC. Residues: CASSQQLQQGRTNYGYTF.